This section outlines one T cell receptor (beta chain) sequence together with its context. Antigen: not known. This sample was taken from a study of T cells in narcolepsy. Study results and caveats: Autoreactive clonotypes reportedly recurred in blood of same and different patients, not controls. Autoreactive clone sequences were missing from some blood memory CD4+ repertoires. Comparing one patient's CSF and blood CD4+ clonotypes highlighted HCRT- and TRIB2-specific autoreactive clonotypes.

The germline V and J ends were trimmed by 7 bases and 0 bases, with 15 bases remaining between them. Germline lookup yields CDR1 SEHNR and CDR2 FQNEAQ (reference sequence). The CDR3 has 15 residues. The assay was immunoSEQ multiplex PCR, and TCRdb's table has in-frame clones only and misses some. The top ten hold roughly 0.8% of the sample, which has some 30,000 clones, about 85% seen once. The source of this sequence is a human donor with narcolepsy. Sequenced sample: CD45RA- memory CD4+ T cells from PBMCs. The rearrangement joins TRBV7-9 to TRBJ1-1; the D gene is possibly TRBD1 (6 bases). CDR3 sequence (DNA): TGTGCCAGCACCCCAGGGGACCGCCTGAACACTGAAGCTTTCTTT. It is translated as CASTPGDRLNTEAFF.